The rows below give T cell receptor beta chains drawn from one sample of a study of siplizumab effects on memory and regulatory T cells. TCRdb's table, derived via immunoSEQ multiplex PCR, lists solely in-frame clones and lacks some. Among approximately 94,000 clones listed, approximately 94% were seen once. Sequenced sample: non-Treg CD4+ T cells sorted from blood. The receptors shown here come from a human donor in good health. The CDR3 runs from the conserved cysteine through the conserved F or W. The D gene is left open where the match is weak. Clone sizes are given selectively: once, few, many, or a class where the clone is expanded.

V	size	J	D	DNA	CDR3
TRBV4-1	NA	TRBJ1-1	NA	TGCGCCAGCAGCCCGCCCGGGGGTCCCGGTGAAGCTTTCTTT	CASSPPGGPGEAFF
TRBV18	NA	TRBJ1-1	NA	TGTGCCAGCTCACGTGGGGGAGGGACTGAAGCTTTCTTT	CASSRGGGTEAFF
TRBV7-2	NA	TRBJ2-1	NA	TGTGCCAGCAGCTCAGGGGGGAACGCCTACAATGAGCAGTTCTTC	CASSSGGNAYNEQFF
TRBV15	NA	TRBJ2-7	TRBD1	TGTGCCACCAGCAGAGATCTGACAGGGGTGGTTGACGAGCAGTACTTC	CATSRDLTGVVDEQYF
TRBV5-1	NA	TRBJ2-3	TRBD2	TGCGCCAGCAGCCGGAGCGGGACTAGCGGAAGCACAGATACGCAGTATTTT	CASSRSGTSGSTDTQYF
TRBV2	NA	TRBJ2-3	TRBD2	TGTGCCAGCAGTGAAGAGAGGGGCGGGAGGGTGTATACGCAGTATTTT	CASSEERGGRVYTQYF
TRBV11-2	once	TRBJ2-5	TRBD2	TGTGCCAGCAGCTTAGGCGGGAGTTCAGAGACCCAGTACTTC	CASSLGGSSETQYF
TRBV6-1	NA	TRBJ2-7	NA	TGTGCCAGCAGTGAAGAGAACAGGGCGGGGGTCTACGAGCAGTACTTC	CASSEENRAGVYEQYF
TRBV4-2	NA	TRBJ1-5	NA	TGTGCCAGCAGCCAAGAGACGACGGGGTCCCAGCATTTT	CASSQETTGSQHF
TRBV5-1	NA	TRBJ2-2	NA	TGCGCCAGCAGCTTGGGACTCCTCGAGGCCGGGGAGCTGTTTTTT	CASSLGLLEAGELFF
TRBV25-1	NA	TRBJ2-2	NA	TGTGCCAGCAGTCCCTTTGCCCCGAACACCGGGGAGCTGTTTTTT	CASSPFAPNTGELFF
TRBV7-3	NA	TRBJ2-3	NA	TGTGCCAGCAGCTTACGAGGATGGGGCGGTGGGGGCACAGATACGCAGTATTTT	CASSLRGWGGGGTDTQYF
TRBV11-2	NA	TRBJ2-3	NA	TGTGCCAGCAGTACGGGGTCAGATACGCAGTATTTT	CASSTGSDTQYF
TRBV18	once	TRBJ1-4	NA	TGTGCCAGCTCACCAGGGGGAGGGGATGAAAAACTGTTTTTT	CASSPGGGDEKLFF
TRBV5-1	NA	TRBJ1-6	NA	TGCGCCAGCAGCTTGGTGGCAGGGAACAATTCACCCCTCCACTTT	CASSLVAGNNSPLHF
TRBV7-2	NA	TRBJ2-1	NA	TGTGCCAGCAGCTTAGATGGGGCCAGCTCCTACAATGAGCAGTTCTTC	CASSLDGASSYNEQFF
TRBV6-5	NA	TRBJ2-7	NA	TGTGCCAGCAGTCCAATGACCCCTTCCGTTTACGAGCAGTACTTC	CASSPMTPSVYEQYF
TRBV18	NA	TRBJ2-3	TRBD1	TGTGCCAGCTCACCAAGGACAGGGTGGTCAGATACGCAGTATTTT	CASSPRTGWSDTQYF
TRBV2	NA	TRBJ2-5	NA	TGTGCCAGCAGTGGGGGTGAGACCCAGTACTTC	CASSGGETQYF
TRBV5-4	NA	TRBJ2-5	TRBD2	TGTGCCAGCAGTCGAATCGGGGGGGCGGAGACCCAGTACTTC	CASSRIGGAETQYF
TRBV29-1	NA	TRBJ2-7	NA	TGCAGCGTTGCAGGGGAATATGTCTCCTACGAGCAGTACTTC	CSVAGEYVSYEQYF
TRBV2	NA	TRBJ2-3	TRBD1	TGTGCCAGCAGGAGCCGGGACAGGGTGAGGGGTACGCAGTATTTT	CASRSRDRVRGTQYF
TRBV28	NA	TRBJ2-7	NA	TGTGCCAGCAGTGGCCGCTTGGGGGCGGGGAGCTCCTACGAGCAGTACTTC	CASSGRLGAGSSYEQYF
TRBV7-3	NA	TRBJ2-3	NA	TGTGCCAGCGCAAGCACAGCCGACACAGATACGCAGTATTTT	CASASTADTDTQYF